The T cell receptor beta chain under discussion was sequenced for a study of blood T cell repertoires in COVID-19. Study overall: T cells, B-cell-depleted T cells, or PBMCs supplied cDNA or gDNA.

The CDR3 is made up of 15 amino acids. From germline, CDR1 is SNHLY and CDR2 FYNNEI. The germline V and J ends were trimmed by 4 bases and 0 bases, with 10 bases remaining between them. Sequencing was performed with immunoSEQ multiplex PCR; in TCRdb, only in-frame clones are kept and a portion is missing. The table shows around 80,000 clones, with roughly 80% occurring only once. This sequence originates from an elderly man with acute or convalescent COVID-19. The sequenced material came from peripheral blood. This chain connects TRBV2 to TRBJ2-1; D is unresolved. The DNA of the CDR3 is TGTGCCAGCAGTGTGTCCAGGATCTCCTACAATGAGCAGTTCTTC. The encoded protein is CASSVSRISYNEQFF. Using reference TRBV2 and TRBJ2-1 for the parts outside the CDR3, the full variable domain is EPEVTQTPSHQVTQMGQEVILRCVPISNHLYFYWYRQILGQKVEFLVSFYNNEISEKSEIFDDQFSVERPDGSNFTLKIRSTKLEDSAMYFCASSVSRISYNEQFFGPGTRLTVL.